These 5 T cell receptor beta chains originate from one sample sequenced in a study of cytomegalovirus exposure and HLA in healthy donors. PCR involved 60 Vbeta and 13 Jbeta primers. Assay used: immunoSEQ multiplex PCR; TCRdb lists only in-frame clones, some missing. The top ten hold about 1.7% of the sample, which has about 200,000 clones, roughly 85% seen once. Sequencing used PBMCs. The source of these receptors is a woman under 30 in good health and CMV-seronegative.

V gene TRBV11-2 combines with J gene TRBJ1-4, with 11 bases aligning to TRBD1. V shed 4 bases, J shed 7 bases, and the junction held 2 bases outside the gene matches. Germline V gene lookup returns CDR1 SGHAT and CDR2 FQNNGV. This CDR3 spans 14 amino acids. The CDR3 spells CASSWDRGAEKLFF. Here the CDR3 DNA reads TGTGCCAGCAGCTGGGACAGGGGGGCTGAAAAACTGTTTTTT.

V usage is TRBV4-3 and J usage is TRBJ2-1; 9 nucleotides align to TRBD2. The CDR3 contains 19 residues. V shed 1 base, J shed 10 bases, and the junction held 20 bases outside the gene matches. CDR1 is LGHNA and CDR2 is YSLEER in the germline V gene. CDR3: CASSQASAGGPWDGGEQFF. The CDR3 nucleotides read TGCGCCAGCAGCCAAGCCTCGGCGGGAGGGCCCTGGGATGGGGGCGAGCAGTTCTTC.

The CDR3 DNA reads TGCGCCAGCAGCCTAAGCGGGACAGGGACCCAAGAGACCCAGTACTTC. Encoded protein: CASSLSGTGTQETQYF. This rearrangement joins TRBV10-2 to TRBJ2-5, with 9 nucleotides matching TRBD1. CDR1 and CDR2 from the germline V gene are WSHSY and SAAADI. The CDR3 covers 16 residues. V was pared by 6 bases and J by 1 base, with 9 bases of the junction left unmatched.

This sequence joins TRBV11-2 and TRBJ1-4; no clear D. This CDR3 contains 11 residues. Looked up from germline, CDR1 is SGHAT and CDR2 is FQNNGV. Trimming stripped 4 bases from V and 7 bases from J, with 4 bases between. The CDR3 bases are TGTGCCAGCAGCTCCTTTGAAAAACTGTTTTTT. Protein sequence: CASSSFEKLFF.

A few counts support this clone. The J gene is TRBJ2-3, the V gene TRBV2, with a weak D call TRBD1 (6 bases). Germline lookup yields CDR1 SNHLY and CDR2 FYNNEI. The V gene lost 9 bases and the J gene lost 1 base, with 14 bases spanning the gap. The CDR3 extends over 14 amino acids. As DNA, the CDR3 is TGTGCCAGAACAGGGTCCGCCCGCACAGATACGCAGTATTTT. Translated, it gives CARTGSARTDTQYF. The variable domain in full, with the rest retrieved from reference TRBV2 and TRBJ2-3, is EPEVTQTPSHQVTQMGQEVILRCVPISNHLYFYWYRQILGQKVEFLVSFYNNEISEKSEIFDDQFSVERPDGSNFTLKIRSTKLEDSAMYFCARTGSARTDTQYFGPGTRLTVL.